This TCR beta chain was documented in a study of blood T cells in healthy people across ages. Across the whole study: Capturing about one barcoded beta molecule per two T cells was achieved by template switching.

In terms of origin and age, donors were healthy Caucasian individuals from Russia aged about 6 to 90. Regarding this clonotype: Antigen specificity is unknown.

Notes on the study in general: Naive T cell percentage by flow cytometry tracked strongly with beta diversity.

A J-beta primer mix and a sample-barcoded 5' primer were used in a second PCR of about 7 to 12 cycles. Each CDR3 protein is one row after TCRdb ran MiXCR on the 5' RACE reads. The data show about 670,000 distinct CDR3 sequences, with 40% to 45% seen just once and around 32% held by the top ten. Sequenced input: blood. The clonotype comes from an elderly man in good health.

This CDR3 reads CASSRRGGPDGYTF. The CDR3 bases are TGTGCCAGCAGCCGTCGGGGGGGACCGGATGGCTACACCTTC. The chain employs TRBV5-6 and TRBJ1-2; perhaps TRBD1 as D (5 bases). The CDR3 is made up of 14 amino acids. V lost 4 bases to trimming and J lost 6 bases, with 16 bases between them. Germline lookup yields CDR1 SGHDT and CDR2 YYEEEE.